A selection of T cell receptor beta chains follows, all from one sample in a study of T cells in Graves' hyperthyroidism and ophthalmopathy. In TCRdb, the multiplex PCR reads were re-called with MiXCR into one record per CDR3 protein. Found here are about 560,000 distinct CDR3 sequences, 15% to 20% of them singletons; the top ten hold 15% to 20%. Sequenced sample: blood. These receptors all come from a woman between 18 and 30 years old with Graves' hyperthyroidism. Both conserved end residues are part of each CDR3. A D gene is named only where the DNA matches it firmly. For some rows the clone size is stated as once, few or many, or as a class when expanded; others skip it.

>NA|TRBV5-1|once|TRBJ2-5
TGCGCCAGCAGCTTGGGTCCGGGACTCGCCCAAGAGACCCAGTACTTC
CASSLGPGLAQETQYF
>NA|TRBV27|NA|TRBJ2-2
TGTGCCAGCAGTTGGGACGCCCCCGGGGAGCTGTTTTTT
CASSWDAPGELFF
>NA|TRBV24-1|many|TRBJ2-5
TGTGCCACCAGTGACACCCGGTCAGAGACAGGAGAGACCCAGTACTTC
CATSDTRSETGETQYF
>NA|TRBV5-5|NA|TRBJ1-5
TGTGCCAGCAGCTCAGGGGTGACTAAACTCAATCAGCCCCAGCATTTT
CASSSGVTKLNQPQHF
>TRBD2|TRBV7-2|NA|TRBJ2-3
TGTGCCAGCAGCTCAGCGGGGGTGGGAGATACGCAGTATTTT
CASSSAGVGDTQYF
>TRBD1|TRBV6-1|NA|TRBJ2-3
TGTGCCACAGGGGGCGGCACAGATACGCAGTATTTT
CATGGGTDTQYF
>NA|TRBV6-4|NA|TRBJ1-1
TGTGCCAGCAGTAGAAACATGAACACTGAAGCTTTCTTT
CASSRNMNTEAFF
>NA|TRBV10-3|few|TRBJ2-7
TGTGCCACAATAGCAGAAAGCTTATACGAGCAGTACTTC
CATIAESLYEQYF
>TRBD2|TRBV7-3|many|TRBJ2-1
TGTGCCAGCAGCTTAGGCGGGGGGGCCTCCTACAATGAGCAGTTCTTC
CASSLGGGASYNEQFF
>NA|TRBV20-1|NA|TRBJ1-5
TGCAGTGCTAGCCAAGAGGGGACCCAGCATTTT
CSASQEGTQHF